A single sample is the source of the 17 T cell receptor beta chains below, sequenced in a study of cytomegalovirus exposure and HLA in healthy donors. PCR was performed using 60 Vbeta and 13 Jbeta primers. The repertoire was sequenced with immunoSEQ multiplex PCR; TCRdb's copy has only in-frame clones and lacks some. This table has some 150,000 clones, approximately 79% appearing once. The sample consisted of PBMCs. Every receptor here comes from a man aged 35 to 55 in good health and CMV-seronegative.

The CDR3 DNA follows: TGTGCCAGCAGCTGGAGGGAGAACACTGAAGCTTTCTTT. Translated, it gives CASSWRENTEAFF. The rearrangement links TRBV5-5 to TRBJ1-1, with D uncertain. The CDR3 has 13 residues. Germline loops: CDR1 SGHKS, CDR2 YYEKEE (reference sequence). V lost 3 bases, J lost 1 base, and 7 bases lay in between.

The V gene is TRBV2, the J gene TRBJ2-6; TRBD1 agrees at 9 bases. This CDR3 has 17 residues. Losses at the gene ends were 6 bases for V and 0 bases for J; bases not matched to a gene: 6. Germline V gene data show CDR1 as SNHLY and CDR2 as FYNNEI. The CDR3 protein is CASRAGTGRSGANVLTF. CDR3 coding DNA: TGTGCCAGCAGGGCCGGGACAGGGCGCTCTGGGGCCAACGTCCTGACTTTC.

Many counts were recorded for this clone. The chain employs TRBV10-1 and TRBJ1-4; no clear D gene. V was cut by 4 bases and J by 4 bases, with 28 bases left in between. The germline V gene has CDR1 WNHNN and CDR2 SYGVQD (reference sequence). The CDR3 loop spans 20 amino acids. The CDR3 reads CASSAPRRKEVPDGNEKLFF. The CDR3 coding sequence is TGCGCCAGCAGTGCTCCGAGGAGGAAGGAGGTCCCTGACGGTAATGAAAAACTGTTTTTT.

This chain joins TRBV29-1 and TRBJ1-5; 8 bases align to TRBD1. The CDR3 is 13 residues long. Germline lookup yields CDR1 SQVTM and CDR2 ANQGSEA. V gave up 6 bases and J gave up 2 bases; unmatched junction bases: 3. The CDR3 sequence is CSVGGQGNQPQHF. The CDR3 bases are TGCAGCGTGGGGGGACAGGGCAATCAGCCCCAGCATTTT.

The V and J genes are TRBV5-1 and TRBJ2-2; 8 bases match TRBD1. With V trimmed by 3 bases and J by 8 bases, 15 bases remained unmatched. Germline CDR1 and CDR2: SGHRS and YFSETQ. This CDR3 region has 17 residues. The CDR3 coding sequence is TGCGCCAGCAGCTACACCGGCAGGGGGCTTACTGGGGGGGAGCTGTTTTTT. Protein product: CASSYTGRGLTGGELFF.

This clone was observed a single time. J is TRBJ2-5 and V is TRBV28; 8 nucleotides match TRBD2. This CDR3 comprises 15 residues. Unmatched junction bases numbered 8, after V lost 4 bases and J lost 4 bases. Germline CDR1 MDHEN, CDR2 SYDVKM. CDR3 bases: TGTGCCAGCAGTTGGGGGCGGGGGGCCCTAGAGACCCAGTACTTC. Translated, it gives CASSWGRGALETQYF.

J is TRBJ2-7 and V is TRBV5-1; perhaps TRBD2 as D (6 bases). Germline lookup yields CDR1 SGHRS and CDR2 YFSETQ. This CDR3 has 14 amino acids. V dropped 1 base and J dropped 3 bases, with 11 bases sitting between them. The CDR3 reads CASSLYGGNYEQYF. The CDR3 DNA reads TGCGCCAGCAGCTTGTACGGGGGAAACTACGAGCAGTACTTC.

V and J are TRBV29-1 and TRBJ2-5; D may be TRBD2 (6 bases). In germline, CDR1 is SQVTM, CDR2 ANQGSEA. Trimming left V 4 bases short and J 2 bases short, with 11 bases between. The CDR3 runs to 13 residues. The CDR3 DNA reads TGCAGCGTTGTCCCCGGGGGACAAGAGACCCAGTACTTC. Residues: CSVVPGGQETQYF.

V is TRBV5-1 and J is TRBJ1-2; 8 nucleotides align to TRBD1. Per the germline V gene, CDR1 is SGHRS and CDR2 is YFSETQ. With V trimmed by 0 bases and J by 7 bases, 11 bases remained unmatched. The length of the CDR3 is 16 residues. The CDR3 protein is CASSLAETGGIRGYTF. The CDR3 nucleotides are TGCGCCAGCAGCTTGGCTGAAACAGGGGGAATCCGTGGCTACACCTTC.

The chain joins TRBV30 to TRBJ2-7; D is possibly TRBD1 (5 bases). CDR3 length equals 13 residues. Germline-derived CDR1 and CDR2 are GTSNPN and SVGIG (reference sequence). Trimming took 0 bases from V and 3 from J, leaving 9 bases between them. The CDR3 sequence: CAWSVRQHYEQYF. CDR3 coding DNA: TGTGCCTGGAGTGTACGACAGCACTACGAGCAGTACTTC. The whole variable domain, remainder taken from reference TRBV30 and TRBJ2-7, is SQTIHQWPATLVQPVGSPLSLECTVEGTSNPNLYWYRQAAGRGLQLLFYSVGIGQISSEVPQNLSASRPQDRQFILSSKKLLLSDSGFYLCAWSVRQHYEQYFGPGTRLTVT.

This chain connects TRBV27 to TRBJ2-7; 14 bases map to TRBD2. The ends lost 8 bases at V and 4 bases at J; junction bases unmatched: 1. Germline-derived CDR1 and CDR2 are MNHEY and SMNVEV (reference sequence). This CDR3 is built from 13 residues. CDR3 in amino acids: CASRTSGGYEQYF. The CDR3 DNA follows: TGTGCCAGCCGGACTAGCGGGGGGTACGAGCAGTACTTC.

This clone was counted a few times. The chain has TRBV6-1 and TRBJ2-1; the match to TRBD2 covers 8 bases. The germline V gene has CDR1 MNHNS and CDR2 SASEGT. CDR3 size: 18 residues. The V and J ends lost 2 bases and 2 bases, in that order; junction bases with no gene match: 11. The CDR3 nucleotides are TGTGCCAGCAGTGAACTCATGTTGGGACTAGTAACCTACAATGAGCAGTTCTTC. Protein sequence: CASSELMLGLVTYNEQFF.

This sequence joins TRBV28 and TRBJ1-6, with TRBD1 as a possible D gene (6 bases). The germline V gene has CDR1 MDHEN and CDR2 SYDVKM. Trimming removed 7 bases from V and 8 bases from J, with 9 bases in between. The CDR3 spans 12 residues. CDR3 in amino acids: CASTRGDSPLHF. The CDR3 bases are TGTGCCAGCACCAGGGGAGATTCACCCCTCCACTTT.

The chain recombines TRBV28 with TRBJ1-1; D gene ambiguous. The CDR3 is made up of 14 amino acids. Germline assignment: CDR1 MDHEN and CDR2 SYDVKM. Trimming removed 3 bases at V and 4 bases at J, with 12 bases between. The CDR3: CASSFAESGTEAFF. CDR3 DNA: TGTGCCAGCAGTTTTGCGGAATCGGGCACTGAAGCTTTCTTT.

This clone was seen a few times. This chain connects TRBV6-4 to TRBJ2-1; no clear D. Germline CDR1 reads MRHNA; CDR2 reads SNTAGT. This CDR3 is built from 13 residues. Trimming removed 0 bases from V and 4 bases from J, with 4 bases in between. Here the CDR3 reads CASSDSQYNEQFF. In nucleotides, the CDR3 is TGTGCCAGCAGTGACTCACAATACAATGAGCAGTTCTTC.

The J gene is TRBJ2-1, the V gene TRBV13; 11 nucleotides agree with TRBD1. Trimming took 8 bases from V and 5 from J; bases not matched to a gene: 5. Germline loops: CDR1 PRHDT, CDR2 FYEKMQ (reference sequence). The CDR3 covers 14 residues. In DNA form, the CDR3 reads TGTGCCAGCGCGGACAGGGGGCGAAACAATGAGCAGTTCTTC. It is translated as CASADRGRNNEQFF.

The chain carries TRBV27 and TRBJ2-7; 7 bases match TRBD2. The trim removed 5 bases at V and 6 bases at J, leaving 10 bases unmatched. This CDR3 has 14 residues. In germline, CDR1 is MNHEY, CDR2 SMNVEV (reference sequence). The CDR3: CASSPLAREGEQYF. CDR3 bases: TGTGCCAGCAGTCCACTAGCGAGGGAAGGCGAGCAGTACTTC.